Listed here are 7 T cell receptor beta chains from one sample, sequenced in a study of blood T cell repertoires in COVID-19. TCRdb's table, derived via immunoSEQ multiplex PCR, lists solely in-frame clones and lacks some. The data hold roughly 260,000 clones, with less than 85% observed a single time. The sequencing sample was made of peripheral blood. The source of these receptors is a woman of 80 years or more with active or convalescent COVID-19.

This clone was seen a few times. The CDR3 reads CASSLDGTEAFF. CDR3 in DNA: TGTGCCAGCAGTTTAGACGGCACTGAAGCTTTCTTT. The chain is built from TRBV12-3 or TRBV12-4 and TRBJ1-1; D not certain. Trimming stripped 1 base from V and 4 bases from J, with 4 bases between. CDR3 length: 12 residues.

This chain connects TRBV6-5 to TRBJ1-1; 7 nucleotides line up with TRBD1. Germline V gene sequence: CDR1 MNHEY, CDR2 SVGAGI. Losses at the gene ends were 7 bases for V and 0 bases for J; bases not matched to a gene: 8. This CDR3 has 15 amino acids. Here the CDR3 reads CASTTGQPMNTEAFF. DNA for the CDR3: TGTGCCAGCACCACGGGACAGCCCATGAACACTGAAGCTTTCTTT.

The chain couples TRBV19 to TRBJ2-6; 9 bases are a match to TRBD1. Germline CDR1 LNHDA, CDR2 SQIVND (reference sequence). This CDR3 is built from 18 residues. The V segment lost 7 bases and the J segment 2 bases; nucleotides outside the gene matches: 12. CDR3 DNA sequence: TGTGCCAGTACCACCCCGGGACAGGGAGGCACTGGGGCCAACGTCCTGACTTTC. Translation gives CASTTPGQGGTGANVLTF.

This sequence joins TRBV4-1 and TRBJ1-4; D call uncertain. Trimming pared 0 bases from V and 4 bases from J, leaving 9 bases between. The CDR3 totals 15 residues. Germline lookup yields CDR1 MGHRA and CDR2 YSYEKL. DNA for the CDR3: TGCGCCAGCAGCCAAGATCTACAGTTTAATGAAAAACTGTTTTTT. Protein: CASSQDLQFNEKLFF.

The CDR3 DNA sequence: TGCGCCAGCAGCTTGGTTAGCTTAACCCCGAACACTGAAGCTTTCTTT. This sequence encodes CASSLVSLTPNTEAFF. The chain links TRBV5-1 to TRBJ1-1; D not certain. The CDR3 consists of 16 residues. Between the trimmed V and J ends, which lost 0 bases and 1 base, there was a span of 13 bases. CDR1 is SGHRS and CDR2 is YFSETQ in the germline V gene.

The chain couples TRBV18 to TRBJ2-7; D may be TRBD1 (7 bases). Trimming cost V 5 bases and J 6 bases, with 17 bases left between them. Germline CDR1 is KGHSH and CDR2 is LQKENI. This CDR3 is 14 amino acids long. CDR3 coding DNA: TGTGCCAGCTCAACACGGAGGGACAGCAGCGAGCAGTACTTC. Amino acids: CASSTRRDSSEQYF.

This clone showed up just a few times. The chain combines TRBV28 with TRBJ1-5; 7 nucleotides line up with TRBD1. The CDR3 loop spans 17 amino acids. In germline, CDR1 is MDHEN, CDR2 SYDVKM. The V and J ends lost 6 bases and 4 bases, in that order; junction bases with no gene match: 15. The CDR3 is CASSSGTVSRYNQPQHF. The CDR3 region has the DNA TGTGCCAGCAGCTCCGGGACAGTCAGCCGTTATAATCAGCCCCAGCATTTT.